This TCR beta chain derives from a study of metastatic and nonmetastatic thyroid tumors. TCRdb reassembled clones from the PCR reads with MiXCR. The repertoire holds 20,000 to 30,000 clones, with under 15% as singletons. Of note for this clone: Its antigen remains unidentified.

The CDR3 is 14 residues long. CDR1 and CDR2 (germline): DFQATT, SNEGSKA (reference sequence). The trim removed 6 bases at V and 0 bases at J, leaving 4 bases unmatched. Study findings and constraints: As reported, TCR beta diversity in blood and tumor was significantly higher in malignant thyroid tumors than in benign nodules.

All patients reached thyroid surgery having received no treatment beforehand. Sequenced input: blood. V gene TRBV20-1 combines with J gene TRBJ2-3; 9 bases line up with TRBD1. This sequence originates from a female donor with papillary thyroid cancer or a benign thyroid nodule (not recorded which). Some clones in this sample may be carry-over from other donors' samples. The CDR3 loop reads CSARTGASTDTQYF. The CDR3 nucleotides read TGCAGTGCACGGACAGGGGCGAGCACAGATACGCAGTATTTT.